One sample yielded the 32 T cell receptor beta chains listed below, sequenced in a study of molecular identifiers for immune sequencing clone quantification. TCRdb recomputed calls from the PCR reads with MiXCR, one row per CDR3 protein. The sample has about half a million distinct CDR3 sequences, roughly 23% seen once. Sequencing input: naive CD8+ T cells from blood, with Jurkat cell RNA spiked in. Sample subset: FACS-sorted CD8+CD4-CCR7+CD45RA+ naive T cells. All receptors come from a human donor in good health. Some libraries in this study had Jurkat cell RNA spiked in.

CDR3 sequence (DNA): TGTGCCAGCACCTCGACAGGGGGCACTGAAGCTTTCTTT. Translating gives CASTSTGGTEAFF. The rearrangement uses TRBV27 and TRBJ1-1; TRBD1 matches at 9 bases. The V gene's germline CDR1 is MNHEY and CDR2 SMNVEV (reference sequence). After removal of 7 bases from V and 4 bases from J, the junction contained 4 bases not matched to a gene. The CDR3 covers 13 residues.

Points on this clonotype: Possible read error: a much larger clone is one base away. V gene TRBV11-2 combines with J gene TRBJ2-3, with D unresolved. Looked up from germline, CDR1 is SGHAT and CDR2 is FQNNGV. The V end lost 1 base, the J end lost 0 bases, and 11 bases lay between the germline ends. The CDR3 spans 16 residues. DNA of the CDR3: TGTGCCAGCAGCTTAGTGTTCAACGTCAGCACAGATACGCAGTATTTT. Its protein is CASSLVFNVSTDTQYF.

Details on this clonotype: A much larger clone sits a single nucleotide away, making a read error possible. The chain employs TRBV28 and TRBJ1-5; no clear D gene. The DNA matches TRBJ2-3 better at its end, which makes the J call doubtful. The CDR3 sequence is 14 residues long. The V gene's germline CDR1 is MDHEN and CDR2 SYDVKM. The CDR3 loop reads CASRLTRPNQPQYF. CDR3 DNA sequence: TGTGCCAGCAGACTCACCCGACCCAATCAGCCCCAGTATTTT.

The rearrangement joins TRBV4-3 to TRBJ2-5; no firm D call. Germline V gene sequence: CDR1 LGHNA, CDR2 YSLEER. CDR3 length: 15 residues. The V end was cut by 0 bases, the J end by 2 bases, with 10 bases between. The chain's CDR3 is CASSQDLTRQETQYF. CDR3 nucleotide sequence: TGCGCCAGCAGCCAAGATCTCACCAGACAAGAGACCCAGTACTTC.

Worth noting for this clonotype: A much larger clone differs from this one at a single base, so this may be a read error. The gene calls are TRBV7-9 and TRBJ2-2; the D is unclear. The CDR3 length is 15 residues. From germline, CDR1 is SEHNR and CDR2 FQNEAQ (reference sequence). The CDR3 DNA sequence: TGTGCCAGCAGCCCAGGCGCGGAAAACACCAGGGAGCTGTTTTTT. Encoded protein: CASSPGAENTRELFF.

This clonotype was counted ten times or more. The gene calls are TRBV12-3 or TRBV12-4 and TRBJ2-3; unclear D gene. With 2 bases removed from V and 3 bases from J, the gap between germline ends came to 9 bases. The CDR3 spans 14 residues. CDR3 amino acids: CASSLSVPTDTQYF. The CDR3 coding sequence is TGTGCCAGCAGTTTATCCGTACCGACAGATACGCAGTATTTT.

This chain uses TRBV4-3 with TRBJ2-4, with 9 nucleotides matching TRBD1. This CDR3 region has 17 residues. The ends lost 3 bases at V and 6 bases at J; junction bases unmatched: 12. The germline gives CDR1 LGHNA, CDR2 YSLEER. The CDR3 spells CASSQEGVSGQGNIQYF. Here the CDR3 DNA reads TGCGCCAGCAGCCAGGAAGGGGTTTCGGGACAGGGAAACATTCAGTACTTC.

This clonotype came up once. Being one base from a much bigger clone, this may be a read error. The V call is TRBV7-9, the J call TRBJ2-5; 7 positions agree with TRBD2. In germline, CDR1 is SEHNR, CDR2 FQNEAQ (reference sequence). This CDR3 has 15 residues. The CDR3 loop is CASSLAERGQGTQYF. CDR3 sequence (DNA): TGTGCCAGCAGCTTAGCGGAGCGGGGCCAAGGGACCCAGTACTTC. Based on the CDR3 plus reference TRBV7-9 and TRBJ2-5, the full variable domain is DTGVSQNPRHKITKRGQNVTFRCDPISEHNRLYWYRQTLGQGPEFLTYFQNEAQLEKSRLLSDRFSAERPKGSFSTLEIQRTEQGDSAMYLCASSLAERGQGTQYFGPGTRLLVL.

This clonotype was counted at least ten times. This sequence joins TRBV7-9 and TRBJ2-4, with 12 bases lining up with TRBD1. This CDR3 is built from 19 residues. Trimming at V came to 6 bases and at J to 6 bases, leaving 18 bases not matched to a gene. Germline V lookup: CDR1 SEHNR, CDR2 FQNEAQ (reference sequence). As DNA, the CDR3 is TGTGCCAGCAGAGCAAGCCCCATACCGGGACAGGGGGCTGGAAACATTCAGTACTTC. Translating it yields CASRASPIPGQGAGNIQYF.

V usage is TRBV10-3 and J usage is TRBJ1-5; D unresolved. Trimming took off 0 bases at V and 6 bases at J, with 6 bases between the two ends. The CDR3 has 13 amino acids. Germline V lookup: CDR1 ENHRY, CDR2 SYGVKD. CDR3: CAISESFSQPQHF. The DNA for the CDR3 is TGTGCCATCAGTGAGTCGTTCTCTCAGCCCCAGCATTTT.

Points on this clonotype: It may be a read error: a sequence one base away is much more abundant. J is TRBJ1-5 and V is TRBV6-5; D unresolved. Germline CDR1 reads MNHEY; CDR2 reads SVGAGI. This CDR3 is 13 amino acids long. CDR3 loop: CASGYGPNQPQHF. The CDR3 DNA is TGTGCCAGCGGTTACGGTCCTAATCAGCCCCAGCATTTT.

This clonotype was seen ten or more times. The chain combines TRBV20-1 with TRBJ1-1; no reliable D call. Per germline, CDR1 DFQATT and CDR2 SNEGSKA (reference sequence). V gave up 5 bases and J gave up 4 bases, with 14 bases separating them. This CDR3 is 13 amino acids long. In DNA form, the CDR3 reads TGCAGTGCTCAGACGGCGGAGGGCACTGAAGCTTTCTTT. This sequence encodes CSAQTAEGTEAFF.

This clonotype was observed at least ten times. This chain links TRBV28 with TRBJ1-1; D may be TRBD1 (6 bases). Germline CDR1 and CDR2: MDHEN and SYDVKM. The ends were cut back, 6 bases at V and 4 bases at J, with 15 bases in the middle. There are 14 residues in the CDR3. CDR3 DNA: TGTGCCAGCAGCCCGACGGACAGTGGCACTGAAGCTTTCTTT. It encodes CASSPTDSGTEAFF. Full variable domain (rest looked up from reference TRBV28 and TRBJ1-1): DVKVTQSSRYLVKRTGEKVFLECVQDMDHENMFWYRQDPGLGLRLIYFSYDVKMKEKGDIPEGYSVSREKKERFSLILESASTNQTSMYLCASSPTDSGTEAFFGQGTRLTVV.

This clonotype has just a few counts. This rearrangement joins TRBV27 to TRBJ2-7; TRBD1 or TRBD2 may be the D gene (5 bases each). CDR3 length: 16 amino acids. The V end lost 3 bases, the J end lost 2 bases, and 17 bases lay between the germline ends. Germline V gene data show CDR1 as MNHEY and CDR2 as SMNVEV (reference sequence). CDR3 bases: TGTGCCAGCAGTTTCTCTACCGGGACGGCCACCTACGAGCAGTACTTC. It codes for CASSFSTGTATYEQYF.

This clonotype was observed many times. The genes are TRBV28 and TRBJ2-7, with TRBD1 as a possible D gene (6 bases). This CDR3 has 13 residues. Germline V gives CDR1 MDHEN, CDR2 SYDVKM. Deletions cut 4 bases from V and 6 bases from J, with 13 bases between. The CDR3 DNA reads as TGTGCCAGCAGTTATACAGGGTCGGGCGAGCAGTACTTC. Protein: CASSYTGSGEQYF.

This clonotype has a count of ten or more. The V and J genes are TRBV12-3 or TRBV12-4 and TRBJ1-2; D is ambiguous. This CDR3 region has 13 residues. Trimming stripped 2 bases from V and 4 bases from J, with 8 bases between. This CDR3 is CASSLNSFYGYTF. The CDR3 nucleotides read TGTGCCAGCAGTTTAAACAGTTTCTATGGCTACACCTTC.

This clonotype was detected many times. The V and J genes are TRBV7-2 and TRBJ2-3; D gene uncertain. The germline V gene has CDR1 SGHTA and CDR2 FQGNSA. This CDR3 spans 11 amino acids. V was clipped by 8 bases and J by 3 bases, with 6 bases between them. The CDR3 DNA reads as TGTGCCAGCCCGGCGACAGATACGCAGTATTTT. It encodes CASPATDTQYF. The full variable domain, completed using reference TRBV7-2 and TRBJ2-3, is GAGVSQSPSNKVTEKGKDVELRCDPISGHTALYWYRQSLGQGLEFLIYFQGNSAPDKSGLPSDRFSAERTGGSVSTLTIQRTQQEDSAVYLCASPATDTQYFGPGTRLTVL.

Regarding this clonotype: A much larger clone differs from this one at a single base, so this may be a read error. The chain carries TRBV7-2 and TRBJ2-1, with D hard to call. Per germline, CDR1 SGHTA and CDR2 FQGNSA. The CDR3 loop spans 13 amino acids. CDR3: CACSFPAYNEQFF. The CDR3 DNA is TGTGCCTGCAGCTTTCCAGCCTACAATGAGCAGTTCTTC.

The gene calls are TRBV19 and TRBJ2-7, with TRBD1 matching 7 bases. V was clipped by 5 bases and J by 2 bases; unmatched bases: 9. CDR3 length: 15 residues. Looked up from germline, CDR1 is LNHDA and CDR2 is SQIVND (reference sequence). The CDR3 reads CASSYRDSETYEQYF. CDR3 DNA sequence: TGTGCCAGTAGTTACCGGGACAGCGAAACCTACGAGCAGTACTTC. The whole variable domain, remainder taken from reference TRBV19 and TRBJ2-7, is DGGITQSPKYLFRKEGQNVTLSCEQNLNHDAMYWYRQDPGQGLRLIYYSQIVNDFQKGDIAEGYSVSREKKESFPLTVTSAQKNPTAFYLCASSYRDSETYEQYFGPGTRLTVT.

This clonotype was counted many times. The chain carries TRBV7-9 and TRBJ1-1; D is uncertain. Germline CDR1 SEHNR, CDR2 FQNEAQ (reference sequence). Trimming pared 3 bases from V and 0 bases from J, leaving 5 bases between. There are 13 residues in the CDR3. CDR3 DNA: TGTGCCAGCAGCTTCGTCCTGAACACTGAAGCTTTCTTT. It translates to CASSFVLNTEAFF.

This clonotype turned up a few times. The CDR3 DNA reads TGTGCCAGCAGCGTAGTGGGTCGGGGGGGGGTCACAGATACGCAGTATTTT. This gives the protein CASSVVGRGGVTDTQYF. This chain joins TRBV9 and TRBJ2-3; 8 bases line up with TRBD2. Looked up from germline, CDR1 is SGDLS and CDR2 is YYNGEE. This CDR3 region has 17 residues. Losses at the gene ends were 0 bases for V and 2 bases for J; bases not matched to a gene: 8.

This clonotype was counted at least ten times. This chain uses TRBV6-5 with TRBJ2-7; maybe TRBD2 (5 bases). Germline lookup yields CDR1 MNHEY and CDR2 SVGAGI. Trimming shortened V by 0 bases and J by 6 bases, and 9 bases separated the two germline ends. CDR3 size: 13 residues. CDR3 nucleotides: TGTGCCAGCAGTTACTCTATGGGAGCCGAGCAGTACTTC. Translating gives CASSYSMGAEQYF.

This clonotype turned up a few times. V usage is TRBV5-6 and J usage is TRBJ1-4; possible D gene TRBD1, 6 bases. Germline loops: CDR1 SGHDT, CDR2 YYEEEE. This CDR3 is 18 amino acids long. Between the trimmed V and J ends, which lost 0 bases and 2 bases, there was a span of 17 bases. The chain's CDR3 is CASSLGSGGPRTNEKLFF. The DNA of the CDR3 is TGTGCCAGCAGCTTGGGGTCTGGGGGCCCGCGCACTAATGAAAAACTGTTTTTT.

A few counts support this clonotype. V is TRBV19 and J is TRBJ2-7; the match to TRBD1 covers 12 bases. This CDR3 contains 13 residues. J gave up 2 bases and V 10 bases, and 3 bases lay outside the gene matches. Per the germline V gene, CDR1 is LNHDA and CDR2 is SQIVND (reference sequence). CDR3 in amino acids: CATGTGGPYEQYF. The CDR3, as DNA: TGTGCCACTGGGACAGGGGGCCCCTACGAGCAGTACTTC.

This clonotype was observed at least ten times. The rearrangement links TRBV7-9 to TRBJ2-3; D remains unclear. The CDR3 length is 15 residues. Trimming removed 5 bases at V and 2 bases at J, with 14 bases between. In germline, CDR1 is SEHNR, CDR2 FQNEAQ (reference sequence). CDR3 sequence: CASSQENLFTDTQYF. The CDR3 DNA reads as TGTGCCAGCAGCCAGGAGAACCTTTTCACAGATACGCAGTATTTT.

This chain links TRBV3-1 with TRBJ1-2, with TRBD1 matching 7 bases. Germline V gene sequence: CDR1 LGHDT, CDR2 YNNKEL (reference sequence). Trimming took 3 bases from V and 1 from J; bases not matched to a gene: 11. The length of the CDR3 is 17 residues. Written as DNA, the CDR3 is TGTGCCAGCAGCCACCTGAGATCCGGGACAGTTAACTATGGCTACACCTTC. Its translation: CASSHLRSGTVNYGYTF.

The table lists this clonotype with a few counts. J is TRBJ2-4 and V is TRBV28; 8 nucleotides agree with TRBD1. V lost 1 base and J lost 6; bases outside the gene matches: 8. The CDR3 loop spans 16 amino acids. Germline assignment: CDR1 MDHEN and CDR2 SYDVKM. CDR3 in DNA: TGTGCCAGCAGTTTATCCCTGGACAGGGTGGTAAACATTCAGTACTTC. This encodes CASSLSLDRVVNIQYF. Full variable domain (outside the CDR3, taken from reference TRBV28 and TRBJ2-4): DVKVTQSSRYLVKRTGEKVFLECVQDMDHENMFWYRQDPGLGLRLIYFSYDVKMKEKGDIPEGYSVSREKKERFSLILESASTNQTSMYLCASSLSLDRVVNIQYFGAGTRLSVL.

This clonotype was observed at least ten times. J is TRBJ2-3 and V is TRBV11-2; D may be TRBD1 (5 bases). The CDR3 has 15 residues. Trimming removed 0 bases from V and 1 base from J, with 8 bases in between. Germline CDR1 is SGHAT and CDR2 is FQNNGV. This CDR3 reads CASSLDEQGTDTQYF. The CDR3, as DNA: TGTGCCAGCAGCTTAGATGAACAGGGCACAGATACGCAGTATTTT.

Ten or more counts support this clonotype. The genes are TRBV4-3 and TRBJ1-5; weak D call: TRBD1 (6 bases). CDR1 LGHNA and CDR2 YSLEER come from the germline V gene. Trimming stripped 3 bases from V and 6 bases from J, with 15 bases between. CDR3 size: 15 residues. This CDR3 reads CASSQDTSRGQPQHF. CDR3 in DNA: TGCGCCAGCAGCCAGGATACAAGCAGGGGTCAGCCCCAGCATTTT.

This clonotype was counted at least ten times. The chain joins TRBV6-1 to TRBJ1-1; the match to TRBD1 covers 8 bases. The CDR3 length is 15 residues. The germline CDR1 and CDR2 sequences are MNHNS and SASEGT. The V and J ends lost 5 bases and 5 bases, in that order; junction bases with no gene match: 10. The CDR3 sequence is CASSLTGQGWTEAFF. CDR3 coding DNA: TGTGCCAGCAGTCTAACAGGACAGGGCTGGACTGAAGCTTTCTTT.

Concerning this clonotype itself: One base away lies a much larger clone, so this may be a sequencing read error. The rearrangement links TRBV3-1 to TRBJ2-4; possibly TRBD1 for D (6 bases). Trimming removed 6 bases at V and 5 bases at J, with 17 bases between. Germline V gene lookup returns CDR1 LGHDT and CDR2 YNNKEL (reference sequence). The CDR3 loop spans 15 amino acids. The DNA for the CDR3 is TGTGCCAGCAGGGCCACAGGGAAAGGGGAAAACATTCAGTACTTC. Its translation: CASRATGKGENIQYF.

The chain joins TRBV29-1 to TRBJ2-1; the D is unclear. With 4 bases removed from V and 9 bases from J, the gap between germline ends came to 16 bases. Per the germline V gene, CDR1 is SQVTM and CDR2 is ANQGSEA. The CDR3 loop spans 13 amino acids. The CDR3 region has the DNA TGCAGCGTTGTGTTACGAGGCTTCGCTGAGCAGTTCTTC. Amino acids: CSVVLRGFAEQFF.